The 16 T cell receptor beta chains listed next were all sequenced from one sample in a study of Ad26.COV2.S vaccination and SARS-CoV-2 variants. The repertoire was sequenced with immunoSEQ multiplex PCR; TCRdb's copy has only in-frame clones and lacks some. The data hold about 410,000 clones, with 75% to 90% observed a single time. Treatment reported: roughly 20 received Ad26.COV2.S at low or high dose, single or two shots; five or six received placebo; per-sample allocation not given. The investigators took samples on day 63 after the first vaccine or placebo injection. Sample: peripheral blood, taken in a trial of Ad26.COV2.S vaccine versus placebo. These receptors originate from a person aged 18-60 years who received the Ad26.COV2.S COVID-19 vaccine or a placebo.

The chain couples TRBV12-3 or TRBV12-4 to TRBJ1-6, with D possibly being TRBD1 (6 bases). This CDR3 is built from 13 residues. The V end was cut by 7 bases, the J end by 10 bases, with 14 bases between. DNA of the CDR3: TGTGCCAGCACTCGGGGGGGGCACTCACCCCTCCACTTT. Protein product: CASTRGGHSPLHF.

This sequence joins TRBV6-2 or TRBV6-3 and TRBJ2-6; D is unclear. Germline V gives CDR1 MNHEY, CDR2 SVGEGT. This CDR3 has 14 residues. Trimming took 5 bases from V and 0 from J, leaving 5 bases between them. The CDR3 sequence is CASSPRSGANVLTF. CDR3 coding DNA: TGTGCCAGCAGTCCGCGCTCTGGGGCCAACGTCCTGACTTTC.

The chain recombines TRBV7-6 with TRBJ1-6; D unclear. CDR3 size: 18 residues. Germline V CDR1 and CDR2: SGHVS, FNYEAQ. The ends were cut back, 5 bases at V and 1 base at J, with 18 bases in the middle. For the CDR3, the DNA is TGTGCCAGCAGCCCCCTCGCCGGGGAATTTTCCTATAATTCACCCCTCCACTTT. Translated: CASSPLAGEFSYNSPLHF.

The chain links TRBV21-1 to TRBJ2-2; no check of the table's D call, TRBD2, against the DNA was made. TRBV21-1 corresponds to a pseudogene. This CDR3 is built from 14 residues. Here the CDR3 DNA reads TGTGCCACCCCGGGTCCCAGAGGCACCGGGGAGCTGTTTTTT. This gives the protein CATPGPRGTGELFF.

The chain employs TRBV7-9 and TRBJ2-2, with TRBD1 identical over 8 bases. CDR1 and CDR2 (germline): SEHNR, FQNEAQ (reference sequence). Trimming took 5 bases from V and 5 from J; bases not matched to a gene: 7. This CDR3 is 15 amino acids long. CDR3 sequence reads: CASSPDRVWTGELFF. CDR3 bases: TGTGCCAGCAGCCCGGACAGGGTTTGGACCGGGGAGCTGTTTTTT.

This clone is a singleton in its sample. The J gene is TRBJ1-1, the V gene TRBV5-4, with 7 bases identical to TRBD1. CDR1 and CDR2 from the germline V gene are SGHNT and YYREEE (reference sequence). This CDR3 has 11 amino acids. V shed 4 bases and J 10 bases; nucleotides not matched to a gene: 4. The CDR3 is CASSRDSTAFF. In DNA form, the CDR3 reads TGTGCCAGCAGCCGGGACAGTACAGCTTTCTTT.

The V and J genes are TRBV7-2 and TRBJ2-5, with 10 bases lining up with TRBD2. Germline V CDR1 and CDR2: SGHTA, FQGNSA. This CDR3 has 16 amino acids. The trim removed 3 bases at V and 2 bases at J, leaving 6 bases unmatched. This CDR3 reads CASSFLAGEVQETQYF. CDR3 DNA: TGTGCCAGCAGCTTCCTAGCGGGGGAGGTACAAGAGACCCAGTACTTC.

This chain uses TRBV6-5 with TRBJ1-2, with D unresolved. The CDR3 has 12 residues. Trimming shortened V by 1 base and J by 10 bases, and 10 bases separated the two germline ends. Germline V gene data show CDR1 as MNHEY and CDR2 as SVGAGI. The CDR3 here is CASSYLDRDYTF. CDR3 coding DNA: TGTGCCAGCAGTTACTTAGACCGGGACTACACCTTC.

V is TRBV5-6 and J is TRBJ2-3, with D maybe TRBD1 (6 bases). Germline V gene sequence: CDR1 SGHDT, CDR2 YYEEEE. V shed 1 base and J shed 0 bases, with 12 bases lying between them. The CDR3 covers 16 residues. This CDR3 is CASSLLGAQSTDTQYF. CDR3 coding DNA: TGTGCCAGCAGCTTGTTGGGGGCACAAAGCACAGATACGCAGTATTTT.

The chain couples TRBV2 to TRBJ2-6, with D maybe TRBD2 (5 bases). Germline V gene lookup returns CDR1 SNHLY and CDR2 FYNNEI. Trimming removed 8 bases at V and 4 bases at J, with 15 bases between. The CDR3 has 15 residues. CDR3 nucleotide sequence: TGTGCCAGCGGGAGTTACGGGGTCGGGGCCAACGTCCTGACTTTC. It codes for CASGSYGVGANVLTF.

The chain carries TRBV5-4 and TRBJ1-1; a weak D match, TRBD1 (5 bases). Germline assignment: CDR1 SGHNT and CDR2 YYREEE (reference sequence). The V end was cut by 2 bases, the J end by 0 bases, with 17 bases between. The CDR3 is made up of 17 amino acids. CDR3 sequence (DNA): TGTGCCAGCAGCTTAATAACAGTTGGACATATGAACACTGAAGCTTTCTTT. It translates to CASSLITVGHMNTEAFF. Based on the CDR3 plus reference TRBV5-4 and TRBJ1-1, the full variable domain is ETGVTQSPTHLIKTRGQQVTLRCSSQSGHNTVSWYQQALGQGPQFIFQYYREEENGRGNFPPRFSGLQFPNYSSELNVNALELDDSALYLCASSLITVGHMNTEAFFGQGTRLTVV.

The chain has TRBV3-1 (or the pseudogene TRBV3-2) and TRBJ2-3; no firm D call. The V gene's germline CDR1 is LGHDT and CDR2 YNNKEL (reference sequence). This CDR3 has 14 residues. Trimming left V 1 base short and J 0 bases short, with 5 bases between. The CDR3 DNA reads as TGTGCCAGCAGCCAAGTGGCTAGCACAGATACGCAGTATTTT. This codes for CASSQVASTDTQYF.

The genes are TRBV29-1 and TRBJ2-1, with TRBD2 identical over 9 bases. The germline V gene has CDR1 SQVTM and CDR2 ANQGSEA. CDR3 length: 14 residues. Germline trimming cut 6 bases from V and 7 bases from J; bases unmatched to any gene: 10. The CDR3 protein is CSVKRLAELNEQFF. The CDR3 bases are TGCAGCGTCAAACGACTAGCGGAACTGAATGAGCAGTTCTTC.

V is TRBV7-2 and J is TRBJ2-1, with 14 bases lining up with TRBD2. The germline V gene has CDR1 SGHTA and CDR2 FQGNSA. With V trimmed by 5 bases and J by 7 bases, 4 bases remained unmatched. This CDR3 contains 15 residues. The CDR3 DNA follows: TGTGCCAGCAGCCCGACTAGCGGGGGGGCAAATGAGCAGTTCTTC. Protein product: CASSPTSGGANEQFF.

The chain links TRBV5-4 to TRBJ2-1; D not certain. Germline CDR1 SGHNT, CDR2 YYREEE (reference sequence). Trimming removed 1 base at V and 4 bases at J, with 0 bases between. The CDR3 sequence is 11 residues long. CDR3 DNA sequence: TGTGCCAGCAGCTTGTACAATGAGCAGTTCTTC. It translates to CASSLYNEQFF.

V usage is TRBV18 and J usage is TRBJ1-6; 7 bases agree with TRBD1. V gave up 4 bases and J gave up 6 bases; unmatched junction bases: 9. The germline gives CDR1 KGHSH, CDR2 LQKENI. The CDR3 totals 16 residues. In DNA form, the CDR3 reads TGTGCCAGCTCACTCGGACAGGATCAACTTAATTCACCCCTCCACTTT. Its translation is CASSLGQDQLNSPLHF. The complete variable domain, with remaining parts taken from reference TRBV18 and TRBJ1-6, reads NAGVMQNPRHLVRRRGQEARLRCSPMKGHSHVYWYRQLPEEGLKFMVYLQKENIIDESGMPKERFSAEFPKEGPSILRIQQVVRGDSAAYFCASSLGQDQLNSPLHFGNGTRLTVT.